Described below is a single T cell receptor (beta chain) sequence and its context. In this sample, this clone turned up once. Which antigen it targets is not known. The record has no base qualities; no much larger clone is one base away. The library relied on the immunoSEQ multiplex PCR assay. Rearranged TCR beta chain sequences were amplified using the hsTCRB Kit according to the manufacturer's protocol. Sequencing of TCRB libraries was carried out on an Illumina MiSeq. In the paper's pipeline: The kit vendor's proprietary platform handled demultiplexing, trimming and gene mapping. TCRdb carries this immuneACCESS record with in-frame sequences only. Its versions omit some clonotypes, under half of them owing to an unresolved V gene in the studies checked, with the rest unexplained. The DNA gave D and trimming, while V, J and clone size come from that table. The sample table shows tens of thousands of clones, and approximately 84% are seen once. About 12% of the sample belongs to the ten largest clones.

The record originates from a study of a mutant IDH1 vaccine in newly diagnosed glioma (dated by TCRdb to the early 2020s). As for the study more broadly: Vaccination began 4-6 weeks after radiotherapy alone, or alongside temozolomide cycles in the chemotherapy-containing groups. Of the roughly 30 treated patients, about 62% were male and approximately 38% were female, and a mean age of roughly 40 years was recorded. Before enrollment, most patients had been given radiochemotherapy with temozolomide as standard therapy, while the rest had received either radiotherapy alone or temozolomide alone. For exploratory analyses, longitudinal TCRB deep sequencing was carried out in 25 treated patients wherever samples were available. Peripheral blood samples were drawn at six visits, namely V03 (baseline), V05, V07, V10, V12 and V13. The week-35 safety follow-up was designated visit V12, and the week-47 end of study was designated visit V13.

What this sample's time point label stands for: week 35, safety follow-up. Every vaccine dose consisted of 300 ug of a 20-mer mutant IDH1 peptide in Montanide, administered subcutaneously together with topical imiquimod. Eight vaccinations were administered to patients in weeks 1, 3, 5, 7, 11, 15, 19 and 23, corresponding to visits V03 through V10. Newly diagnosed WHO grade 3 or 4 IDH1-mutant astrocytomas showing loss of nuclear ATRX were present in the donors. The samples were drawn from NOA16, a multicentre, single-arm, open-label phase I trial in Germany that tested a mutant IDH1 peptide vaccine in humans for the first time. Genomic DNA for TCRB sequencing was isolated from EDTA blood with the DNeasy Blood and Tissue Kit. The CDR3 sequence holds 14 residues, the cysteine and phenylalanine included. The entry retains the CDR3 DNA only, 42 bases that are in frame from base 1. Per the germline V gene (reference sequence), SEHNR is the CDR1 and FQNEAQ is the CDR2. Germline trimming amounts to 5 bases on V and 3 bases on J, with 3 as the count of junction bases outside the gene matches.

What the work shows at the level of the full study, not this receptor alone: No apparent relationship was observed between pseudoprogression and alterations in the top peripheral T cell clonotypes detected by TCRB sequencing. PBMC samples for TCRB deep sequencing were selected based on availability. The authors noted that analyses of patient blood samples could not be reproduced because of sample limitations. Across multiple MHC alleles, vaccine-induced immune responses were seen in approximately 93% of patients.

The chain is encoded by TRBV7-9 joined to TRBJ1-2; 10 central bases correspond to TRBD1. The clonotype was recovered from a man younger than 30 with glioma. Sequences were derived from PBMCs, sampled from a glioma patient whose treatment included an IDH1 peptide vaccine. The CDR3 sequence is CASSAGTGDYGYTF. The DNA sequence is given as TGTGCCAGCAGCGCAGGGACAGGGGACTATGGCTACACCTTC.